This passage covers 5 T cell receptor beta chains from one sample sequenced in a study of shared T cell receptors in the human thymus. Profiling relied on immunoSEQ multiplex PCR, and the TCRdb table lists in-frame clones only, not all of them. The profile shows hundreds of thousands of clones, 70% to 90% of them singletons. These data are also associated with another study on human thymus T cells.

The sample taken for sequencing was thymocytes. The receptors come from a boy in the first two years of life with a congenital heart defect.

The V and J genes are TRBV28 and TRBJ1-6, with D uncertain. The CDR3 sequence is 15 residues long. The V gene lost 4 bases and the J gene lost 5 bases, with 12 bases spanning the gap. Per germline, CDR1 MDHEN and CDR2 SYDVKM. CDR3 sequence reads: CASSWLAGHNSPLHF. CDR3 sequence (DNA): TGTGCCAGCAGTTGGCTGGCAGGCCATAATTCACCCCTCCACTTT.

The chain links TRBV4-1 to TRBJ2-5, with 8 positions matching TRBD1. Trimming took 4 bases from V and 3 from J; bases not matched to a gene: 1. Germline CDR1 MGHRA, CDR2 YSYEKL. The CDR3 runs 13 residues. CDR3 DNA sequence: TGCGCCAGCAGCCCACAGGGGGAAGAGACCCAGTACTTC. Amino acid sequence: CASSPQGEETQYF.

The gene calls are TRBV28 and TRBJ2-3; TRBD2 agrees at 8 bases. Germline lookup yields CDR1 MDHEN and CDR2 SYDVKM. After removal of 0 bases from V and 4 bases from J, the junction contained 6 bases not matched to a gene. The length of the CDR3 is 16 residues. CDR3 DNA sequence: TGTGCCAGCAGTTTATGCCAGCGGGAGCGCCCAGATACGCAGTATTTT. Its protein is CASSLCQRERPDTQYF.

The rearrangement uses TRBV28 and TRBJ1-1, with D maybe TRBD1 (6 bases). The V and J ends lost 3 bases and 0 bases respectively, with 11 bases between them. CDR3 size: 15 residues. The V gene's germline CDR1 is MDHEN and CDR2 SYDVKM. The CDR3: CASSFMGHLNTEAFF. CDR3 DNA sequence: TGTGCCAGCAGTTTTATGGGACACCTGAACACTGAAGCTTTCTTT.

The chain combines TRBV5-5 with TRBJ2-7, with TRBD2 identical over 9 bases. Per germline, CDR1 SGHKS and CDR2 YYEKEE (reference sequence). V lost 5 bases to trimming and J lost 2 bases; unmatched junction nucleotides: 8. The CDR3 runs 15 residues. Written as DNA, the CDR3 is TGTGCCAGCAGACACGAGCGGGGGGACCCCTACGAGCAGTACTTC. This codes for CASRHERGDPYEQYF.